This T cell receptor (beta chain) comes out of a study of blood T cells in healthy people across ages. This clonotype has just a few counts. Peripheral blood from each donor was collected in a volume of about 9.9 milliliters. The CDR3 is 14 residues long. Trimming left V 4 bases short and J 3 bases short, with 12 bases between. In germline, CDR1 is MGHRA, CDR2 YSYEKL. Using a J-beta primer mix together with a sample-barcoded 5' primer, a second PCR was run for roughly 7 to 11 cycles. TCRdb re-analysed the 5' RACE reads in MiXCR, keeping a single row per CDR3 protein. The sample holds approximately 670,000 distinct CDR3 sequences, less than 45% seen once.

Sequenced sample: blood. This TCR derives from an elderly man in good health. The chain combines TRBV4-1 with TRBJ1-1; D is unresolved. CDR3 DNA: TGCGCCAGCAGCCGAACTTCGGGCGACACTGAAGCTTTCTTT. It codes for CASSRTSGDTEAFF.